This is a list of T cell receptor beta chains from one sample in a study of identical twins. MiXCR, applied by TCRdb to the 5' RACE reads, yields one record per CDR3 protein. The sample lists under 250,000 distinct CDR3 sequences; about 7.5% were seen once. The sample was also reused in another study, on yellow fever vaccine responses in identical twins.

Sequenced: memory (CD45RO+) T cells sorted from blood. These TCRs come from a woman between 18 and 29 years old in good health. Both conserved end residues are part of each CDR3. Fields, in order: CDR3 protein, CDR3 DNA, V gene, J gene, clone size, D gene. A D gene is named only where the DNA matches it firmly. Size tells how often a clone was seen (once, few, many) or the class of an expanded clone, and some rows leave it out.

CASSPSAKTGGIGELFF	TGTGCCAGCAGCCCTAGCGCGAAGACAGGGGGCATCGGGGAGCTGTTTTTT	TRBV3-1	TRBJ2-2	few	TRBD1
CASSVGGSYEQYF	TGTGCCAGCAGCGTAGGAGGGTCCTACGAGCAGTACTTC	TRBV9	TRBJ2-7	few	-
CASSDSGTGVIKSPLHF	TGTGCCAGCAGTGACTCCGGGACAGGGGTAATAAAGTCACCCCTCCACTTT	TRBV25-1	TRBJ1-6	-	TRBD1
CSVGGSGYTF	TGCAGCGTTGGGGGTAGTGGCTACACCTTC	TRBV29-1	TRBJ1-2	few	-
CASSPTGSWGETQYF	TGTGCCAGCAGCCCAACCGGGTCTTGGGGAGAGACCCAGTACTTC	TRBV11-2	TRBJ2-5	few	-
CSASGTGKGKTQYF	TGCAGTGCCTCCGGGACAGGGAAGGGAAAGACCCAGTACTTC	TRBV20-1	TRBJ2-5	few	TRBD1
CSGMGLAGANSYEQYF	TGCAGCGGCATGGGACTAGCGGGAGCAAACTCCTACGAGCAGTACTTC	TRBV29-1	TRBJ2-7	many	TRBD2
CSVEDGYNEKLFF	TGCAGCGTTGAGGACGGGTACAATGAAAAACTGTTTTTT	TRBV29-1	TRBJ1-4	-	-
CASSGMSGGGDTQYF	TGTGCCAGCAGCGGAATGAGCGGGGGAGGAGATACGCAGTATTTT	TRBV5-6	TRBJ2-3	many	TRBD2
CASSLGGDSYGYTF	TGCGCCAGCAGCTTGGGGGGGGATTCGTATGGCTACACCTTC	TRBV5-1	TRBJ1-2	few	-
CASSLFGDPRGYTF	TGTGCCAGCAGTCTTTTCGGGGACCCTAGAGGCTACACCTTC	TRBV12-3/TRBV12-4	TRBJ1-2	many	-
CASSLTGTPDQPQHF	TGTGCCAGCAGCTTGACCGGGACACCTGATCAGCCCCAGCATTTT	TRBV5-6	TRBJ1-5	many	-
CASSFDPTDTKYF	TGTGCCAGCAGCTTTGACCCCACAGATACGAAGTATTTT	TRBV7-2	TRBJ2-3	-	-
CATSVQGSDTQYF	TGTGCCACCAGCGTACAGGGGTCAGATACGCAGTATTTT	TRBV24-1	TRBJ2-3	few	TRBD1
CATSDLTLGGTDTQYF	TGTGCCACCAGTGATTTGACCTTGGGAGGCACAGATACGCAGTATTTT	TRBV24-1	TRBJ2-3	many	-
CASTPRGQGETQYF	TGTGCCAGCACCCCCAGGGGACAGGGAGAGACCCAGTACTTC	TRBV12-3/TRBV12-4	TRBJ2-5	many	TRBD1
CASSTQNSGRALETQYF	TGTGCCAGCAGTACACAAAATAGCGGGAGGGCCCTAGAGACCCAGTACTTC	TRBV27	TRBJ2-5	many	TRBD2
CATNREGGTDTQYF	TGTGCCACAAACCGGGAGGGGGGCACAGATACGCAGTATTTT	TRBV28	TRBJ2-3	few	TRBD2
CSPSQGNQPQHF	TGCAGCCCCTCCCAGGGTAATCAGCCCCAGCATTTT	TRBV20-1	TRBJ1-5	-	-
CASSLERAGTDTQYF	TGTGCCAGCAGCTTGGAGCGGGCCGGCACAGATACGCAGTATTTT	TRBV5-6	TRBJ2-3	many	-
CSATRTATNQPQHF	TGCAGTGCTACCCGGACAGCCACCAATCAGCCCCAGCATTTT	TRBV20-1	TRBJ1-5	-	-
CASRPPGSNYEQYF	TGTGCCAGCAGACCCCCGGGATCTAACTACGAGCAGTACTTC	TRBV28	TRBJ2-7	-	-
CASSSSQGRLGETQYF	TGTGCCAGCAGCTCGTCCCAGGGGCGCCTTGGGGAGACCCAGTACTTC	TRBV7-8	TRBJ2-5	-	-
CASSLEGLDTEAFF	TGTGCCAGCAGCTTAGAAGGGTTAGACACTGAAGCTTTCTTT	TRBV11-2	TRBJ1-1	few	-
CASSLQISGTSGNEQFF	TGCGCCAGCAGCCTCCAGATATCCGGGACTAGTGGTAATGAGCAGTTCTTC	TRBV4-3	TRBJ2-1	few	TRBD2
CSARTWTGKYNEQFF	TGCAGTGCTCGCACTTGGACAGGGAAATACAATGAGCAGTTCTTC	TRBV20-1	TRBJ2-1	many	TRBD1
CAWSVAVEAGELFF	TGTGCCTGGAGTGTCGCCGTGGAGGCCGGGGAGCTGTTTTTT	TRBV30	TRBJ2-2	-	-
CASSHSSGSQETQYF	TGTGCCAGCAGTCACTCTAGCGGGAGTCAGGAGACCCAGTACTTC	TRBV4-2	TRBJ2-5	-	TRBD2
CASSHPGFNTEAFF	TGTGCCAGCAGTCATCCAGGGTTCAACACTGAAGCTTTCTTT	TRBV6-1	TRBJ1-1	few	-
CASSLGSPHQPQHF	TGTGCCAGCAGCTTAGGATCGCCACATCAGCCCCAGCATTTT	TRBV7-2	TRBJ1-5	many	-
CATRKDTEAFF	TGTGCCACCAGAAAGGACACTGAAGCTTTCTTT	TRBV24-1	TRBJ1-1	few	-
CSVVGWEAGANVLTF	TGCAGCGTTGTTGGGTGGGAGGCTGGGGCCAACGTCCTGACTTTC	TRBV29-1	TRBJ2-6	-	-